This T cell receptor (beta chain) stems from a study of OX40 agonist ivuxolimab in advanced cancers. Libraries were prepared by immunoSEQ multiplex PCR; TCRdb keeps only in-frame clonotypes and omits some of them. Of some 52,000 clones listed, 90% to 95% are singletons. Trimming cost V 1 base and J 1 base, with 2 bases left between them. The V gene's germline CDR1 is SGHTA and CDR2 FQGNSA. The CDR3 covers 12 residues. This receptor was identified in an adult with an advanced solid tumor such as melanoma, head and neck, liver or kidney cancer. This rearrangement joins TRBV7-2 to TRBJ2-7; D not certain. The sequencing used CD4+ or CD8+ T cells sorted from blood, collected in a trial of the OX40 agonist ivuxolimab. The CDR3 loop reads CASSLGSYEQYF. The CDR3 DNA reads TGTGCCAGCAGCTTAGGTTCCTACGAGCAGTACTTC.